Listed here are 29 T cell receptor beta chains from one sample, sequenced in a study of blood T cell repertoires in COVID-19. Sequenced by immunoSEQ multiplex PCR; TCRdb stores in-frame clones only, minus some. Of roughly 230,000 clones in the sample, over 75% were seen once. The sequenced sample consisted of PBMCs or T cells enriched from blood (not recorded which). The receptors originated from a man aged 30 to 39 in a cohort exposed to, infected with or recovered from COVID-19 (not recorded which).

This rearrangement joins TRBV28 to TRBJ2-7; no clear D gene. Germline V gene data show CDR1 as MDHEN and CDR2 as SYDVKM. The CDR3 spans 13 residues. V was cut by 6 bases and J by 0 bases, with 9 bases left in between. CDR3 sequence (DNA): TGTGCCAGCAGGATCCCTAGCTCCTACGAGCAGTACTTC. It encodes CASRIPSSYEQYF.

V usage is TRBV5-6 and J usage is TRBJ2-5, with 7 bases matching TRBD2. The germline gives CDR1 SGHDT, CDR2 YYEEEE. Germline trimming cut 0 bases from V and 1 base from J; bases unmatched to any gene: 6. The CDR3 loop spans 16 amino acids. The CDR3 DNA sequence: TGTGCCAGCAGCTTGGTAACGGGAGGCAGCCAAGAGACCCAGTACTTC. This codes for CASSLVTGGSQETQYF.

The chain uses TRBV5-1 and TRBJ1-5, with a tentative D call TRBD1 (5 bases). V was cut by 3 bases and J by 3 bases, with 13 bases left in between. From germline, CDR1 is SGHRS and CDR2 YFSETQ. The CDR3 loop spans 15 amino acids. This CDR3 reads CASSSTAGNNQPQHF. In nucleotides, the CDR3 is TGCGCCAGCAGCTCAACAGCAGGGAACAATCAGCCCCAGCATTTT.

The chain combines TRBV21-1 with TRBJ1-1; TRBD1 is taken as the D call from the table, unchecked against the DNA. TRBV21-1 is tagged as a pseudogene. The CDR3 sequence is 14 residues long. The CDR3 here is CASNKTGGGTEAFF. DNA for the CDR3: TGTGCCAGCAACAAAACAGGGGGAGGCACTGAAGCTTTCTTT.

The chain uses TRBV11-2 and TRBJ1-3; D is undetermined. Germline V gives CDR1 SGHAT, CDR2 FQNNGV. The V and J ends lost 1 base and 0 bases respectively, with 7 bases between them. This CDR3 has 15 amino acids. The CDR3: CASSLAQNSGNTIYF. DNA of the CDR3: TGTGCCAGCAGCTTAGCACAGAACTCTGGAAACACCATATATTTT.

The chain recombines TRBV29-1 with TRBJ1-5, with 7 nucleotides matching TRBD1. V shed 7 bases and J 4 bases; nucleotides not matched to a gene: 7. Per the germline V gene, CDR1 is SQVTM and CDR2 is ANQGSEA. The CDR3 has 13 residues. CDR3 loop: CSAQGQKNQPQHF. The CDR3 DNA sequence: TGCAGCGCCCAGGGACAGAAAAATCAGCCCCAGCATTTT.

The rearrangement links TRBV27 to TRBJ2-4, with TRBD1 matching over 12 bases. The germline V gene has CDR1 MNHEY and CDR2 SMNVEV (reference sequence). The V gene end was trimmed by 4 bases and the J gene end by 0 bases; junction bases not matched to a gene: 16. CDR3 size: 21 residues. In nucleotides, the CDR3 is TGTGCCAGCAGTTCAGTTCGTCGGGGACAGGGGGCCCGGGGAGCCAAAAACATTCAGTACTTC. Encoded protein: CASSSVRRGQGARGAKNIQYF.

The chain couples TRBV19 to TRBJ1-1; 7 positions agree with TRBD1. The CDR3 totals 14 residues. Germline trimming cut 6 bases from V and 0 bases from J; bases unmatched to any gene: 4. Looked up from germline, CDR1 is LNHDA and CDR2 is SQIVND (reference sequence). CDR3 loop: CASRDRLLNTEAFF. Written as DNA, the CDR3 is TGTGCCAGTAGGGACAGGCTGCTGAACACTGAAGCTTTCTTT.

CDR3 coding DNA: TGTGCCAGCAGCTCCTACCGAGGAGATACGCAGTATTTT. It translates to CASSSYRGDTQYF. The chain carries TRBV5-5 and TRBJ2-3; D is unclear. The CDR3 is made up of 13 amino acids. Trimming cost V 3 bases and J 5 bases, with 10 bases left between them. Germline-derived CDR1 and CDR2 are SGHKS and YYEKEE (reference sequence).

V is TRBV19 and J is TRBJ1-1, with a weak D call TRBD1 (5 bases). This CDR3 contains 14 residues. In germline, CDR1 is LNHDA, CDR2 SQIVND (reference sequence). Between the trimmed V and J ends, which lost 7 bases and 7 bases, there was a span of 19 bases. The DNA for the CDR3 is TGTGCCAGTACCTACTACCCCGGGGGGATTGAAGCTTTCTTT. Translating gives CASTYYPGGIEAFF.

The chain carries TRBV13 and TRBJ2-7; weak D call: TRBD2 (5 bases). The CDR3 consists of 17 residues. Germline CDR1 and CDR2: PRHDT and FYEKMQ (reference sequence). Trimming took 0 bases from V and 0 from J, leaving 15 bases between them. CDR3 sequence: CASSLGAPGSISYEQYF. The CDR3 DNA reads TGTGCCAGCAGCTTAGGGGCGCCGGGGTCGATCTCCTACGAGCAGTACTTC.

This chain uses TRBV7-3 with TRBJ2-5; 9 bases fit TRBD1. Germline values: CDR1 SGHTA, CDR2 FQGTGA. This CDR3 contains 17 residues. J lost 4 bases, V lost 0 bases, and 9 bases had no gene match. The CDR3 DNA sequence: TGTGCCAGCAGCTTAACAGGGACAGGGCGCCGCTTAGAGACCCAGTACTTC. It translates to CASSLTGTGRRLETQYF.

This chain uses TRBV10-1 with TRBJ1-6; 9 nucleotides match TRBD1. The CDR3 covers 20 residues. The J segment lost 0 bases and the V segment lost 6 bases, leaving 15 bases of the junction unmatched. Germline CDR1 WNHNN, CDR2 SYGVQD (reference sequence). The CDR3: CASRFTGTGFGDSYNSPLHF. CDR3 coding DNA: TGCGCCAGCAGGTTCACCGGGACAGGGTTTGGAGACTCCTATAATTCACCCCTCCACTTT.

This chain links TRBV9 with TRBJ1-2, with TRBD1 matching 8 bases. The germline V gene encodes CDR1 SGDLS and CDR2 YYNGEE. The CDR3 sequence is 18 residues long. Germline trimming cut 0 bases from V and 0 bases from J; bases unmatched to any gene: 10. DNA of the CDR3: TGTGCCAGCAGCGTAGCTCTAACTGGACAGGGACCTAACTATGGCTACACCTTC. Translated, it gives CASSVALTGQGPNYGYTF.

This sequence joins TRBV9 and TRBJ2-5; 10 bases align to TRBD2. Germline V lookup: CDR1 SGDLS, CDR2 YYNGEE. Trimming removed 2 bases from V and 6 bases from J; junction bases left unmatched: 4. The CDR3 extends over 14 amino acids. The CDR3 DNA reads as TGTGCCAGCAGCGTGGGAGCGGGAGGGAAGACCCAGTACTTC. Encoded protein: CASSVGAGGKTQYF.

The chain recombines TRBV12-1 with TRBJ1-1; the tabulated D call, TRBD1, remains unverified against the DNA. TRBV12-1 is termed a pseudogene. This CDR3 is built from 15 residues. The CDR3 spells CASSSSGGRNTEAFF. The DNA for the CDR3 is TGTGCCAGCAGCTCTTCAGGGGGCCGGAACACTGAAGCTTTCTTT.

This chain links TRBV7-2 with TRBJ2-1; TRBD2 matches at 11 bases. V lost 5 bases, J lost 5 bases, and 8 bases stayed unmatched. The CDR3 totals 16 residues. Germline CDR1 is SGHTA and CDR2 is FQGNSA. Here the CDR3 DNA reads TGTGCCAGCAGCCCCGGGGTAGCGGGAGGGGACAATGAGCAGTTCTTC. Its protein product is CASSPGVAGGDNEQFF.

This chain uses TRBV9 with TRBJ2-7, with TRBD1 identical over 8 bases. V lost 0 bases to trimming and J lost 6 bases; unmatched junction nucleotides: 11. Germline V lookup: CDR1 SGDLS, CDR2 YYNGEE. The CDR3 sequence is 16 residues long. The CDR3 sequence is CASSVGVGQGLREQYF. CDR3 coding DNA: TGTGCCAGCAGCGTAGGTGTAGGACAGGGCCTTCGCGAGCAGTACTTC.

For the CDR3, the DNA is TGTGCCAGCAGCGTTGGGCCCTCATCGGACTACAATGAGCAGTTCTTC. Its translation: CASSVGPSSDYNEQFF. The genes are TRBV9 and TRBJ2-1; no firm D call. The V gene's germline CDR1 is SGDLS and CDR2 YYNGEE. This CDR3 region has 16 residues. V lost 2 bases to trimming and J lost 3 bases, with 15 bases between them. Based on the CDR3 plus reference TRBV9 and TRBJ2-1, the full variable domain is DSGVTQTPKHLITATGQRVTLRCSPRSGDLSVYWYQQSLDQGLQFLIQYYNGEERAKGNILERFSAQQFPDLHSELNLSSLELGDSALYFCASSVGPSSDYNEQFFGPGTRLTVL.

The chain recombines TRBV2 with TRBJ1-6, with 10 bases lining up with TRBD1. V dropped 6 bases and J dropped 2; count of bases not matched to a gene: 4. The V gene's germline CDR1 is SNHLY and CDR2 FYNNEI. The CDR3 is 16 amino acids. CDR3 in DNA: TGTGCCAGCAGCCTGGACAGGGGGACCTATAATTCACCCCTCCACTTT. Its protein product is CASSLDRGTYNSPLHF.

The chain carries TRBV7-2 and TRBJ2-2, with TRBD2 as a possible D gene (6 bases). This CDR3 spans 14 amino acids. Trimming cost V 3 bases and J 5 bases, with 10 bases left between them. CDR1 and CDR2 from the germline V gene are SGHTA and FQGNSA. The CDR3 here is CASSFTGGTGELFF. The CDR3 nucleotides read TGTGCCAGCAGCTTTACCGGGGGAACCGGGGAGCTGTTTTTT.

The V call is TRBV25-1, the J call TRBJ2-2; 10 nucleotides match TRBD2. The CDR3 is 18 amino acids. Germline CDR1 and CDR2: MGHDK and SYGVNS. Unmatched junction bases numbered 15, after V lost 5 bases and J lost 6 bases. The CDR3 protein is CASSRFGSSGSLPGELFF. DNA for the CDR3: TGTGCCAGCAGTAGGTTTGGCTCTAGCGGGAGTTTGCCCGGGGAGCTGTTTTTT.

The sample holds a few counts of this clone. The chain is built from TRBV14 and TRBJ1-1; possible D gene TRBD1, 6 bases. CDR1 and CDR2 from the germline V gene are SGHDN and FVKESK. Between the trimmed V and J ends, which lost 3 bases and 11 bases, there was a span of 19 bases. The CDR3 runs 14 residues. In DNA form, the CDR3 reads TGTGCCAGCAGCCATTTGGGGGCTGCCCGTGGGGCTTTCTTT. Translation: CASSHLGAARGAFF.

The chain has TRBV28 and TRBJ2-5; 7 bases are a match to TRBD1. There are 16 residues in the CDR3. From germline, CDR1 is MDHEN and CDR2 SYDVKM. V gave up 6 bases and J gave up 3 bases; unmatched junction bases: 13. CDR3: CASSRGRDSEKETQYF. In DNA, the CDR3 is TGTGCCAGCAGCCGGGGCAGGGACAGTGAAAAAGAGACCCAGTACTTC.

The V gene is TRBV7-2, the J gene TRBJ2-2; possible D gene TRBD2, 5 bases. CDR3 size: 15 residues. From germline, CDR1 is SGHTA and CDR2 FQGNSA. Deletions cut 1 base from V and 1 base from J, with 7 bases between. CDR3 loop: CASSLERMNTGELFF. The CDR3 coding sequence is TGTGCCAGCAGCTTAGAGCGGATGAACACCGGGGAGCTGTTTTTT.

This clone was seen just once. The V and J genes are TRBV6-5 and TRBJ1-5, with D possibly TRBD1 on 5 matching bases. The CDR3 has 15 residues. Germline values: CDR1 MNHEY, CDR2 SVGAGI. V lost 6 bases to trimming and J lost 2 bases, with 14 bases between them. CDR3 DNA: TGTGCCAGCAGGTTTGATGGGGCCGGCAATCAGCCCCAGCATTTT. The encoded protein is CASRFDGAGNQPQHF.

Regarding this clone: The CDR3 end shows no conserved phenylalanine or tryptophan, and so a read error is likely. The DNA is left out, because the CDR3 cannot be placed on it with certainty; the CDR3 is given as TCRdb lists it. This sequence joins TRBV5-3 and TRBJ1-1. TRBV5-3 is sorted into the ORF group, with uncertain function. From its first to its last residue, the CDR3 has 9 amino acids. The CDR3 sequence is CARTDRGAL.

The V call is TRBV14, the J call TRBJ2-7; D might be TRBD1 (6 bases). The CDR3 runs to 16 residues. Trimming left V 1 base short and J 4 bases short, with 17 bases between. Germline V gene sequence: CDR1 SGHDN, CDR2 FVKESK. CDR3 nucleotides: TGTGCCAGCAGCCAAGGGGGAGACAGGTTTCCTTACGAGCAGTACTTC. It is translated as CASSQGGDRFPYEQYF.

This clone occurred once. The chain couples TRBV6-5 to TRBJ1-5; perhaps TRBD1 as D (6 bases). Germline-derived CDR1 and CDR2 are MNHEY and SVGAGI. This CDR3 has 14 amino acids. The ends were cut back, 4 bases at V and 3 bases at J, with 10 bases in the middle. The CDR3 nucleotides read TGTGCCAGCAGTTCAGGACAGTACAATCAGCCCCAGCATTTT. This encodes CASSSGQYNQPQHF.